This T cell receptor (beta chain) was sequenced for a study of Graves' ophthalmopathy and Graves' hyperthyroidism. Amplification of the TCR beta CDR3 regions used RNA transcripts (as template). Investigators did first-round RT-PCR with HTBI primers, then second-round multiplex PCR. MiXCR, run by TCRdb on the multiplex PCR reads, gives a single entry per CDR3 protein. The table lists roughly 230,000 distinct CDR3 sequences, 20% to 25% of them singletons. This clonotype was observed at least ten times. The ends lost 9 bases at V and 4 bases at J; junction bases unmatched: 14. There are 15 residues in the CDR3. Germline V gene sequence: CDR1 MNHEY, CDR2 SMNVEV (reference sequence).

The source material was peripheral blood. This sequence joins TRBV27 and TRBJ2-7, with 8 bases that match TRBD2. This receptor was identified in a woman aged 50 to 60 with Graves' ophthalmopathy. DNA for the CDR3: TGTGCCAGTTCCCGAGCGGGAGTTTCTTGGTACGAGCAGTACTTC. Amino acids: CASSRAGVSWYEQYF.